This TCR beta chain was observed in a study of blood T cell repertoires in COVID-19. This clone appeared a single time. The identical CDR3 is also encoded by other nucleotide sequences in the sample. The CDR3 runs 13 residues. The germline V and J ends were trimmed by 1 base and 10 bases, with 8 bases remaining between them. CDR1 and CDR2 (germline): SGHTA, FQGNSA. Generated by immunoSEQ multiplex PCR, the TCRdb table keeps only in-frame clones and is missing some. The table has almost 85,000 clones, around 89% seen once. Clinical history reported by participants formed the basis on which cohorts were assigned.

The rearrangement uses TRBV7-2 and TRBJ1-6; D is ambiguous. Sequenced sample: PBMCs or T cells enriched from blood (not recorded which). The sequence came from a woman aged 45-65 years with acute COVID-19. CDR3 sequence: CASSLGLESPLHF. In DNA, the CDR3 is TGTGCCAGCAGCTTAGGGTTAGAGTCACCCCTCCACTTT.